This T cell receptor (beta chain) stems from a study of PD-1 blockade in mismatch repair-deficient tumors. The assay was immunoSEQ multiplex PCR, and TCRdb's table has in-frame clones only and misses some. The sample yields some 110,000 clones, around 80% seen once. Looked up from germline, CDR1 is SGHTA and CDR2 is FQGNSA. This CDR3 region has 12 residues. Trimming at V came to 1 base and at J to 12 bases, leaving 2 bases not matched to a gene. This TCR was sampled from an adult with mismatch repair-deficient cancer. Specimen: peripheral blood, collected 60 weeks after starting pembrolizumab. This sequence joins TRBV7-2 and TRBJ1-4, with TRBD1 matching over 7 bases. As DNA, the CDR3 is TGTGCCAGCAGCTTAGATCAGGGGGAACTGTTTTTT. It specifies CASSLDQGELFF.